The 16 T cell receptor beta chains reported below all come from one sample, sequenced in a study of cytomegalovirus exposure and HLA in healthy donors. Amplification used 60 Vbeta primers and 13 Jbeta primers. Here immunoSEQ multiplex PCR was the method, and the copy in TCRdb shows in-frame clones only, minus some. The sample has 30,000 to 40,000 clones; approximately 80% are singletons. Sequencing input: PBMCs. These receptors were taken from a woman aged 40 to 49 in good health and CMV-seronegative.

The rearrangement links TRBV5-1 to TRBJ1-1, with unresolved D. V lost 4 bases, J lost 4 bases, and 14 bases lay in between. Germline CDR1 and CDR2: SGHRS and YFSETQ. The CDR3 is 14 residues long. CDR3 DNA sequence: TGCGCCAGCAGCCTACCCGATTATGGCACTGAAGCTTTCTTT. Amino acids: CASSLPDYGTEAFF. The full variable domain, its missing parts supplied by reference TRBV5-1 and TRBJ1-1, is KAGVTQTPRYLIKTRGQQVTLSCSPISGHRSVSWYQQTPGQGLQFLFEYFSETQRNKGNFPGRFSGRQFSNSRSEMNVSTLELGDSALYLCASSLPDYGTEAFFGQGTRLTVV.

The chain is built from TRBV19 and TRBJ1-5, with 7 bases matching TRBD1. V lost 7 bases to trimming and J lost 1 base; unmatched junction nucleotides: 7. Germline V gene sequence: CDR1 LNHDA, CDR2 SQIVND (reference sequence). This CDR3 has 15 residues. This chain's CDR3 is CASKWTGPSNQPQHF. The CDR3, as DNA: TGTGCCAGTAAATGGACAGGCCCGAGCAATCAGCCCCAGCATTTT.

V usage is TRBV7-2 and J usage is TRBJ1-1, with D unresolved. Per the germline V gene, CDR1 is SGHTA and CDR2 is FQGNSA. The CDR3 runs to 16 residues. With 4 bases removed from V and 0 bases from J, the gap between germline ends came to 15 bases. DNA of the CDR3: TGTGCCAGCAGCTCTCGCTCGACGGGGATGAACACTGAAGCTTTCTTT. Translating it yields CASSSRSTGMNTEAFF.

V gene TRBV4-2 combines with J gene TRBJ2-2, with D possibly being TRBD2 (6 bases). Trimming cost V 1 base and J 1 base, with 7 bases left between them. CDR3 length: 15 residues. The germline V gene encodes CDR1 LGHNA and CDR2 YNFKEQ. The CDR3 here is CASSQAGLNTGELFF. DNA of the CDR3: TGTGCCAGCAGCCAAGCGGGACTGAACACCGGGGAGCTGTTTTTT.

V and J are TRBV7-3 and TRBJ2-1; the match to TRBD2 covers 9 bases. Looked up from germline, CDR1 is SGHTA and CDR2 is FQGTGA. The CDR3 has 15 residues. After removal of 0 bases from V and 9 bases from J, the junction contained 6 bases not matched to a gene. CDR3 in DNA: TGTGCCAGCAGCTTAACTTTAGCGGGGGTGGGTGAGCAGTTCTTC. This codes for CASSLTLAGVGEQFF.

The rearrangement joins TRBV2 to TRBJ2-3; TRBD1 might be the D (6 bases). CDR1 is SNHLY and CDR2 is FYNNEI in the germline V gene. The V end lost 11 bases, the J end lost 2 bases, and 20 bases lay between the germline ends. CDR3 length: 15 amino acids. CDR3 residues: CADSGGPGDTDTQYF. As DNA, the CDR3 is TGTGCCGATTCTGGGGGACCAGGGGACACAGATACGCAGTATTTT.

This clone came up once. The CDR3 loop is CASSAQVNTEAFF. The CDR3 nucleotides read TGTGCCAGTAGTGCGCAGGTGAACACTGAAGCTTTCTTT. This chain links TRBV19 with TRBJ1-1; D is uncertain. This CDR3 has 13 amino acids. Germline CDR1 LNHDA, CDR2 SQIVND (reference sequence). V was trimmed by 5 bases and J by 0 bases, leaving 7 bases between them.

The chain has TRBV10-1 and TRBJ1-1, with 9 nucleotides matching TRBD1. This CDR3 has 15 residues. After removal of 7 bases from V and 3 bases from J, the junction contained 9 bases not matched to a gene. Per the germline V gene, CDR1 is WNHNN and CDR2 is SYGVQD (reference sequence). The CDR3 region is CASITGQGRYTEAFF. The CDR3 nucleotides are TGCGCCAGCATTACAGGACAGGGGAGGTACACTGAAGCTTTCTTT.

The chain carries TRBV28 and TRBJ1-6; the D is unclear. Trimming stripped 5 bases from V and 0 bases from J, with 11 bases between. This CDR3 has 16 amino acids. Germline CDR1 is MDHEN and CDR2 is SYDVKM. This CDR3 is CASSPRTDSYNSPLHF. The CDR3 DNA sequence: TGTGCCAGCAGTCCCCGGACTGACTCCTATAATTCACCCCTCCACTTT. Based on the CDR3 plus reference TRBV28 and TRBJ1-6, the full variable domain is DVKVTQSSRYLVKRTGEKVFLECVQDMDHENMFWYRQDPGLGLRLIYFSYDVKMKEKGDIPEGYSVSREKKERFSLILESASTNQTSMYLCASSPRTDSYNSPLHFGNGTRLTVT.

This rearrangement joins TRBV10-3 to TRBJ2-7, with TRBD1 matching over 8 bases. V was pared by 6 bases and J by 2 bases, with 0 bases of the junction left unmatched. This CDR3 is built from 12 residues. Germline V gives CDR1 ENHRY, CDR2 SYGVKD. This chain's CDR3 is CAIRTGAYEQYF. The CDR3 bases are TGTGCCATCAGGACAGGGGCCTACGAGCAGTACTTC.

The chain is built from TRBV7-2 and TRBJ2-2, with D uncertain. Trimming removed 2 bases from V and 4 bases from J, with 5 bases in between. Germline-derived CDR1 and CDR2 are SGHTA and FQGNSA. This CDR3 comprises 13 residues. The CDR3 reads CASSLQATGELFF. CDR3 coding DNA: TGTGCCAGCAGCTTACAGGCCACCGGGGAGCTGTTTTTT.

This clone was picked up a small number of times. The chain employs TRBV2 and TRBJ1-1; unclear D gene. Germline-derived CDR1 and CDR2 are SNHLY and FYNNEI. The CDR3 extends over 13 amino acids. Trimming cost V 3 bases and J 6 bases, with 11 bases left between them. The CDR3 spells CASSDEVEAEAFF. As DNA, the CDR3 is TGTGCCAGCAGTGATGAGGTGGAGGCTGAAGCTTTCTTT.

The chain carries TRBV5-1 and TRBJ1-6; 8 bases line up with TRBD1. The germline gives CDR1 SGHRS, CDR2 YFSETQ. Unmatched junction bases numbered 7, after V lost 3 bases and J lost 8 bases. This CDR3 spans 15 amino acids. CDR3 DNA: TGCGCCAGCAGCTCAAACAGGGGGGGCGATTCACCCCTCCACTTT. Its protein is CASSSNRGGDSPLHF.

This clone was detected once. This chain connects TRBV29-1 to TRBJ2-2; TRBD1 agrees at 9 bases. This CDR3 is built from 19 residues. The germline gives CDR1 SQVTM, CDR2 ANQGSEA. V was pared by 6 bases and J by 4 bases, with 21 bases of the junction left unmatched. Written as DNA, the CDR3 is TGCAGCGTCCGGATACAATACTCGGGACAGGGAGTAACCACCGGGGAGCTGTTTTTT. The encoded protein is CSVRIQYSGQGVTTGELFF.

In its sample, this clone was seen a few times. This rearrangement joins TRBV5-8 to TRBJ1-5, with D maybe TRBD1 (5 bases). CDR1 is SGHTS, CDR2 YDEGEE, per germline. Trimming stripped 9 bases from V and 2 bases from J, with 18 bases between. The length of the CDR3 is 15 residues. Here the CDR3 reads CATRQGNLGNQPQHF. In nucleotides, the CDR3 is TGTGCCACCCGCCAGGGCAATTTGGGCAATCAGCCCCAGCATTTT.

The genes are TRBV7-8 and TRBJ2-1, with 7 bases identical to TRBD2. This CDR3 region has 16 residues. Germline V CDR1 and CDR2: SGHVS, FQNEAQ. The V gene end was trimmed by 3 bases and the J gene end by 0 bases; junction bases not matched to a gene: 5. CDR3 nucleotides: TGTGCCAGCAGCTTGCGGGGGAAAAGCTCCTACAATGAGCAGTTCTTC. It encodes CASSLRGKSSYNEQFF.